These 23 T cell receptor beta chains were all obtained from the same sample, sequenced in a study of siplizumab effects on memory and regulatory T cells (dated by TCRdb to the late 2010s). The library was obtained by the immunoSEQ multiplex PCR assay. TCRdb retrieved this table from immuneACCESS and kept in-frame rearrangements only. Not all clones are present; in checked studies, unresolved V genes account for under half, and no reason is known for the remainder. This sample has fewer than 120,000 clones in its table, and approximately 92% of those were observed once. The top ten hold 1% to 1.5% of the sample. Source material: CD4+ T cells sorted from blood. The source of these receptors is a human donor in good health.

This chain joins TRBV5-8 and TRBJ1-4; TRBD1 matches 8 bases. The CDR3 is 16 amino acids. The ends lost 5 bases at V and 3 bases at J; junction bases unmatched: 9. Germline loops: CDR1 SGHTS, CDR2 YDEGEE. The CDR3 is CASRYQGAGANEKLFF. Written as DNA, the CDR3 is TGTGCCAGCAGATATCAGGGGGCTGGGGCTAATGAAAAACTGTTTTTT. Drawing the rest from reference TRBV5-8 and TRBJ1-4, the complete variable domain is EAGVTQSPTHLIKTRGQQATLRCSPISGHTSVYWYQQALGLGLQFLLWYDEGEERNRGNFPPRFSGRQFPNYSSELNVNALELEDSALYLCASRYQGAGANEKLFFGSGTQLSVL.

The V call is TRBV7-7, the J call TRBJ2-5, with D tentatively TRBD1 (6 bases). Germline CDR1 reads SSHAT; CDR2 reads FNYEAQ (reference sequence). With 5 bases removed from V and 5 bases from J, the gap between germline ends came to 24 bases. CDR3 length equals 17 residues. In DNA form, the CDR3 reads TGTGCCAGCAGCGCCTCGGGGAGTTCAGGGGCCTACGAGACCCAGTACTTC. Amino acid sequence: CASSASGSSGAYETQYF.

The V call is TRBV15, the J call TRBJ1-5, with D possibly matching TRBD1 (5 bases). Trimming cost V 5 bases and J 4 bases, with 12 bases left between them. Germline V lookup: CDR1 LNHNV, CDR2 YYDKDF (reference sequence). CDR3 length: 14 residues. The CDR3 bases are TGTGCCACCAGCGGGACGGGAAATAATCAGCCCCAGCATTTT. Its translation is CATSGTGNNQPQHF. Full variable domain (missing parts from reference TRBV15 and TRBJ1-5): DAMVIQNPRYQVTQFGKPVTLSCSQTLNHNVMYWYQQKSSQAPKLLFHYYDKDFNNEADTPDNFQSRRPNTSFCFLDIRSPGLGDTAMYLCATSGTGNNQPQHFGDGTRLSIL.

The chain combines TRBV19 with TRBJ1-2, with a tentative D call TRBD1 (5 bases). The CDR3 spans 15 residues. Trimming removed 7 bases at V and 7 bases at J, with 22 bases between. CDR1 LNHDA and CDR2 SQIVND come from the germline V gene (reference sequence). CDR3 residues: CASKEGPVAVGGYTF. Written as DNA, the CDR3 is TGTGCCAGTAAGGAGGGACCCGTGGCGGTGGGTGGCTACACCTTC. The complete variable domain, with remaining parts taken from reference TRBV19 and TRBJ1-2, reads DGGITQSPKYLFRKEGQNVTLSCEQNLNHDAMYWYRQDPGQGLRLIYYSQIVNDFQKGDIAEGYSVSREKKESFPLTVTSAQKNPTAFYLCASKEGPVAVGGYTFGSGTRLTVV.

J is TRBJ2-1 and V is TRBV18, with 7 nucleotides matching TRBD1. The CDR3 sequence is 13 residues long. The germline CDR1 and CDR2 sequences are KGHSH and LQKENI. J lost 12 bases, V lost 5 bases, and 10 bases had no gene match. CDR3 in DNA: TGTGCCAGCTCAATCCAAGACAGGGACGGGCAGTTCTTC. Translating it yields CASSIQDRDGQFF. Full variable domain (rest looked up from reference TRBV18 and TRBJ2-1): NAGVMQNPRHLVRRRGQEARLRCSPMKGHSHVYWYRQLPEEGLKFMVYLQKENIIDESGMPKERFSAEFPKEGPSILRIQQVVRGDSAAYFCASSIQDRDGQFFGPGTRLTVL.

The chain couples TRBV4-1 to TRBJ1-6; the D gene is possibly TRBD1 (5 bases). The CDR3 contains 19 residues. The germline V gene encodes CDR1 MGHRA and CDR2 YSYEKL. V was clipped by 1 base and J by 7 bases, with 23 bases between them. In DNA, the CDR3 is TGCGCCAGCAGCCAAGTCCCCCGCCTCGCGCAGGGTAGGAATTCACCCCTCCACTTT. It is translated as CASSQVPRLAQGRNSPLHF.

This chain connects TRBV29-1 to TRBJ2-1, with D perhaps TRBD1 (6 bases). Trimming pared 4 bases from V and 4 bases from J, leaving 14 bases between. This CDR3 has 14 amino acids. CDR1 and CDR2 (germline): SQVTM, ANQGSEA. CDR3 sequence: CSVVVLGGYNEQFF. The CDR3 DNA sequence: TGCAGCGTTGTAGTCTTAGGGGGTTACAATGAGCAGTTCTTC.

V usage is TRBV2 and J usage is TRBJ1-6; a weak D match, TRBD1 (5 bases). The CDR3 totals 15 residues. Trimming shortened V by 5 bases and J by 6 bases, and 14 bases separated the two germline ends. Germline CDR1 is SNHLY and CDR2 is FYNNEI. The chain's CDR3 is CASSYSGHTNSPLHF. In nucleotides, the CDR3 is TGTGCCAGCAGTTATTCTGGACACACTAATTCACCCCTCCACTTT.

The rearrangement joins TRBV6-1 to TRBJ2-5, with D possibly being TRBD2 (6 bases). CDR3 size: 13 residues. Trimming pared 7 bases from V and 4 bases from J, leaving 13 bases between. CDR1 and CDR2 from the germline V gene are MNHNS and SASEGT. The CDR3 is CASTGRWGETQYF. CDR3 DNA: TGTGCCAGCACAGGGAGGTGGGGAGAGACCCAGTACTTC.

This sequence joins TRBV11-2 and TRBJ1-5; D is unresolved. The CDR3 extends over 13 amino acids. V shed 3 bases and J shed 8 bases, with 11 bases lying between them. Germline lookup yields CDR1 SGHAT and CDR2 FQNNGV. The DNA for the CDR3 is TGTGCCAGCAGCTTCGTCCGGGAAGAGCCCCAGCATTTT. Its translation: CASSFVREEPQHF.

The chain couples TRBV2 to TRBJ1-1; D gene ambiguous. Trimming left V 7 bases short and J 3 bases short, with 9 bases between. Germline CDR1 reads SNHLY; CDR2 reads FYNNEI. The CDR3 has 12 residues. The CDR3 DNA follows: TGTGCCAGCAAAAACCGGTACACTGAAGCTTTCTTT. As protein: CASKNRYTEAFF.

J is TRBJ1-4 and V is TRBV19, with TRBD1 as a possible D gene (6 bases). With 3 bases removed from V and 1 base from J, the gap between germline ends came to 15 bases. Germline lookup yields CDR1 LNHDA and CDR2 SQIVND (reference sequence). The CDR3 spans 17 residues. In DNA form, the CDR3 reads TGTGCCAGTAGTATCTTCCGACAGGCGGTAACTAATGAAAAACTGTTTTTT. Encoded protein: CASSIFRQAVTNEKLFF.

This chain connects TRBV4-1 to TRBJ2-5, with 10 positions matching TRBD1. Trimming took 3 bases from V and 3 from J; bases not matched to a gene: 4. Germline lookup yields CDR1 MGHRA and CDR2 YSYEKL. The CDR3 totals 15 residues. The CDR3 DNA reads TGCGCCAGCAGCCACGGCGGGACAGGGGAAGAGACCCAGTACTTC. Translating gives CASSHGGTGEETQYF.

The chain combines TRBV6-5 with TRBJ1-3; D might be TRBD1 (5 bases). In germline, CDR1 is MNHEY, CDR2 SVGAGI. This CDR3 has 15 residues. Deletions cut 2 bases from V and 6 bases from J, with 14 bases between. The CDR3 sequence is CASSYLGVRENTIYF. The CDR3 nucleotides read TGTGCCAGCAGTTACCTAGGGGTTAGGGAAAACACCATATATTTT.

The chain has TRBV7-8 and TRBJ2-6, with D perhaps matching TRBD1 or TRBD2 (6 bases each). Between the trimmed V and J ends, which lost 2 bases and 0 bases, there was a span of 11 bases. The CDR3 is 17 amino acids. Germline CDR1 and CDR2: SGHVS and FQNEAQ. The CDR3, as DNA: TGTGCCAGCAGCTTAAGGGGGGTGGACTCTGGGGCCAACGTCCTGACTTTC. Protein product: CASSLRGVDSGANVLTF.

The rearrangement links TRBV5-1 to TRBJ1-2, with 11 bases lining up with TRBD1. The CDR3 is 15 residues long. Germline V gene sequence: CDR1 SGHRS, CDR2 YFSETQ. V dropped 3 bases and J dropped 1; count of bases not matched to a gene: 2. In DNA, the CDR3 is TGCGCCAGCAGCTGGGGACAGGGGGATAACTATGGCTACACCTTC. Protein product: CASSWGQGDNYGYTF.

The rearrangement links TRBV30 to TRBJ1-2; D gene ambiguous. V was cut by 1 base and J by 5 bases, with 11 bases left in between. Germline CDR1 and CDR2: GTSNPN and SVGIG (reference sequence). CDR3 length: 13 residues. In DNA, the CDR3 is TGTGCCTGGAGTGATGACACGACGTATGGCTACACCTTC. Encoded protein: CAWSDDTTYGYTF.

In nucleotides, the CDR3 is TGTGCCAGCAGCTTACGGCGGGTCAGTAATGAGCAGTTCTTC. Its protein is CASSLRRVSNEQFF. This chain uses TRBV7-8 with TRBJ2-1; possibly TRBD2 for D (5 bases). The CDR3 totals 14 residues. Trimming left V 2 bases short and J 7 bases short, with 12 bases between. CDR1 is SGHVS and CDR2 is FQNEAQ in the germline V gene.

The V gene is TRBV7-3, the J gene TRBJ2-2; D ambiguous. The length of the CDR3 is 16 residues. Germline V lookup: CDR1 SGHTA, CDR2 FQGTGA. V dropped 3 bases and J dropped 0 bases, with 11 bases sitting between them. Written as DNA, the CDR3 is TGTGCCAGCAGCTTTGGGGATCCCGCGAACACCGGGGAGCTGTTTTTT. The encoded protein is CASSFGDPANTGELFF.

A remark on this clone: At one boundary the junction diverges from the germline segment, which might be a read error. The genes are TRBV7-7 and TRBJ2-1; TRBD2 agrees at 12 bases. Looked up from germline, CDR1 is SSHAT and CDR2 is FNYEAQ (reference sequence). This CDR3 contains 18 residues. This CDR3 is CASSLEASGRASYNEQFF. The CDR3 DNA sequence: TGTGCTAGCAGCTTAGAGGCTAGCGGGAGGGCCAGTTACAATGAGCAGTTCTTC.

The chain combines TRBV5-1 with TRBJ2-5; D not resolved. Germline-derived CDR1 and CDR2 are SGHRS and YFSETQ. Trimming stripped 0 bases from V and 2 bases from J, with 14 bases between. The CDR3 extends over 16 amino acids. The CDR3 loop reads CASSLAWLVEQETQYF. In DNA form, the CDR3 reads TGCGCCAGCAGCTTGGCGTGGTTAGTGGAGCAAGAGACCCAGTACTTC.

The chain employs TRBV4-2 and TRBJ1-1; D not resolved. Trimming shortened V by 0 bases and J by 0 bases, and 11 bases separated the two germline ends. Germline V gives CDR1 LGHNA, CDR2 YNFKEQ. The CDR3 has 16 residues. CDR3 residues: CASSQEGILMNTEAFF. CDR3 in DNA: TGTGCCAGCAGCCAAGAAGGCATACTGATGAACACTGAAGCTTTCTTT.

J is TRBJ2-5 and V is TRBV19; D gene uncertain. In germline, CDR1 is LNHDA, CDR2 SQIVND (reference sequence). This CDR3 is 16 amino acids long. V lost 3 bases and J lost 0, with 14 bases in between. DNA for the CDR3: TGTGCCAGTAGTATGGGGAATAAGAGGTACCAAGAGACCCAGTACTTC. It specifies CASSMGNKRYQETQYF.